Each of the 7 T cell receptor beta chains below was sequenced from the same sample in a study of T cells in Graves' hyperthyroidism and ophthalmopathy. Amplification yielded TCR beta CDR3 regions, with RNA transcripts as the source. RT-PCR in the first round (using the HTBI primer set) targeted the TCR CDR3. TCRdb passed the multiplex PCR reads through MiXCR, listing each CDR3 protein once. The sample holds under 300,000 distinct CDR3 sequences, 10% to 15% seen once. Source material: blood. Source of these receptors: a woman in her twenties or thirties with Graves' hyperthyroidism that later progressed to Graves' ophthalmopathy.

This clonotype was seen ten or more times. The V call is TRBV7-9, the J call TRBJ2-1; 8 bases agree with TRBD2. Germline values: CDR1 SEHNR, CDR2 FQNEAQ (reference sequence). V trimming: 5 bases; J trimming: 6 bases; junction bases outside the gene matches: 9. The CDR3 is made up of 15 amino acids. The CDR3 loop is CASSPDWAGGNEQFF. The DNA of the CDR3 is TGTGCCAGCAGCCCAGACTGGGCGGGAGGCAATGAGCAGTTCTTC.

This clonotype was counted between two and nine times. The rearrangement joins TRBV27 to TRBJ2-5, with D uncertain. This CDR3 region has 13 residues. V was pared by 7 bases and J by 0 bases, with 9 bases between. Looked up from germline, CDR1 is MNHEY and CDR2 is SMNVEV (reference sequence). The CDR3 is CASMNRNQETQYF. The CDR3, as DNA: TGTGCCAGCATGAACAGAAACCAAGAGACCCAGTACTTC.

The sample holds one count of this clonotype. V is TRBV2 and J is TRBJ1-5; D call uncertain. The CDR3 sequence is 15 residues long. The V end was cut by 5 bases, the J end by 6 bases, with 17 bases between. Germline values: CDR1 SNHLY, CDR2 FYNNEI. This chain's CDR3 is CASSWRREGSQPQHF. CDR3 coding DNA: TGTGCCAGCAGTTGGAGGAGGGAGGGAAGTCAGCCCCAGCATTTT.

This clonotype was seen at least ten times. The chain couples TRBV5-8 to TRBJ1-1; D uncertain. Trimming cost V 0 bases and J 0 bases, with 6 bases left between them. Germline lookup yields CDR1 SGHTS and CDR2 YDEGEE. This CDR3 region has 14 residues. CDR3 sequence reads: CASSLEAMNTEAFF. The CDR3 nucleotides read TGTGCCAGCAGCTTGGAAGCGATGAACACTGAAGCTTTCTTT.

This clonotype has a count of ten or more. The CDR3 loop reads CASSPFGLQPQHF. CDR3 DNA: TGTGCCAGCAGTCCCTTCGGGTTACAGCCCCAGCATTTT. V and J are TRBV27 and TRBJ1-5; D gene ambiguous. V was shortened by 5 bases and J by 7 bases, with 12 bases between the two germline ends. Per the germline V gene, CDR1 is MNHEY and CDR2 is SMNVEV (reference sequence). The CDR3 contains 13 residues.

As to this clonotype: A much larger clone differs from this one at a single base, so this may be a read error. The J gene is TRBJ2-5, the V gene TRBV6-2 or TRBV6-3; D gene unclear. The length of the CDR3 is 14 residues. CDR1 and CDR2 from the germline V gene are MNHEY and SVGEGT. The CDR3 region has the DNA TGTGCCAGCAGTTACGTAGAATTGGTGGAGACCCGGTACTTC. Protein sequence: CASSYVELVETRYF.

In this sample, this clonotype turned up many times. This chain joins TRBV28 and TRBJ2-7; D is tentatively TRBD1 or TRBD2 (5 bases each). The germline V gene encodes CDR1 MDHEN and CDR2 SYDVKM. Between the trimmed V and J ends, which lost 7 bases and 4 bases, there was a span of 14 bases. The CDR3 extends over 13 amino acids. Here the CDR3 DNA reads TGTGCCAGCAATCCCCCCTGGGGGTACGAGCAGTACTTC. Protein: CASNPPWGYEQYF.